The next 10 T cell receptor beta chains were all read from a single sample in a study of blood T cells in healthy people across ages. A second 7 to 11 cycle PCR used barcoded and J-beta primers. From the 5' RACE reads, TCRdb called clonotypes with MiXCR, one entry per CDR3 protein. The repertoire holds under 850,000 distinct CDR3 sequences, around 36% seen once, with approximately 12% in the top ten. Material for sequencing was blood. The source of these receptors is a man in his late teens or twenties in good health.

This CDR3 reads CASSRAGLASETQYF. The CDR3 DNA is TGTGCCAGCAGCCGAGCGGGACTAGCTTCTGAGACCCAGTACTTC. This rearrangement joins TRBV11-1 to TRBJ2-5; TRBD2 matches at 9 bases. This CDR3 is built from 15 residues. V dropped 5 bases and J dropped 5; count of bases not matched to a gene: 9. Germline-derived CDR1 and CDR2 are SGHAT and FQDESV (reference sequence).

The chain couples TRBV12-3 or TRBV12-4 to TRBJ2-7; 9 bases line up with TRBD1. The ends lost 6 bases at V and 7 bases at J; junction bases unmatched: 10. This CDR3 is built from 14 residues. CDR3 in amino acids: CASSPGTGIHEQYF. DNA of the CDR3: TGTGCCAGCAGCCCCGGGACAGGGATCCATGAGCAGTACTTC.

This chain links TRBV6-5 with TRBJ2-7; D is unclear. With 6 bases removed from V and 7 bases from J, the gap between germline ends came to 22 bases. The germline V gene encodes CDR1 MNHEY and CDR2 SVGAGI. There are 15 residues in the CDR3. The CDR3 protein is CASRRDVLGLNEQYF. The CDR3 region has the DNA TGTGCCAGCAGACGCGATGTCTTGGGATTGAATGAGCAGTACTTC.

The CDR3 region has the DNA TGTGCCAGCAGCTCCGTTCCAGCTGAAGCTTTCTTT. It is translated as CASSSVPAEAFF. The chain couples TRBV7-9 to TRBJ1-1; no firm D call. This CDR3 comprises 12 residues. Trimming removed 4 bases at V and 6 bases at J, with 9 bases between. Germline CDR1 reads SEHNR; CDR2 reads FQNEAQ (reference sequence).

The gene calls are TRBV4-3 and TRBJ2-1, with D unresolved. This CDR3 spans 15 amino acids. Germline V gene lookup returns CDR1 LGHNA and CDR2 YSLEER. V lost 4 bases and J lost 0, with 10 bases in between. The CDR3 protein is CASSPRWSSYNEQFF. The CDR3 region has the DNA TGCGCCAGCAGCCCCAGGTGGAGCTCCTACAATGAGCAGTTCTTC.

This chain uses TRBV5-5 with TRBJ2-2, with D tentatively TRBD1 (5 bases). The germline V gene encodes CDR1 SGHKS and CDR2 YYEKEE (reference sequence). The CDR3 is made up of 13 amino acids. V dropped 6 bases and J dropped 4 bases, with 10 bases sitting between them. CDR3 protein: CASTGLRTGELFF. CDR3 coding DNA: TGTGCCAGCACAGGGCTACGCACCGGGGAGCTGTTTTTT. The complete variable domain, with remaining parts taken from reference TRBV5-5 and TRBJ2-2, reads DAGVTQSPTHLIKTRGQQVTLRCSPISGHKSVSWYQQVLGQGPQFIFQYYEKEERGRGNFPDRFSARQFPNYSSELNVNALLLGDSALYLCASTGLRTGELFFGEGSRLTVL.

This clonotype was detected only once. This rearrangement joins TRBV30 to TRBJ1-5, with a possible D match to TRBD1 (6 bases). The V and J ends lost 1 base and 2 bases respectively, with 15 bases between them. Germline assignment: CDR1 GTSNPN and CDR2 SVGIG (reference sequence). The CDR3 has 16 residues. The CDR3 nucleotides are TGTGCCTGGAGTGCCTCAGGGGCCCCAGGCAATCAGCCCCAGCATTTT. It specifies CAWSASGAPGNQPQHF.

About this clonotype: A single base separates this from a much larger clone, so it may be a read error. CDR3 coding DNA: TGCGGTGCTGTTGATTATACGCAGTATTTT. Protein: CGAVDYTQYF. The rearrangement links TRBV20-1 to TRBJ2-3, with D uncertain. The germline CDR1 and CDR2 sequences are DFQATT and SNEGSKA (reference sequence). The CDR3 contains 10 residues.

This clonotype was picked up one time. This chain links TRBV5-1 with TRBJ2-1, with no clear D. V was trimmed by 4 bases and J by 8 bases, leaving 13 bases between them. Germline-derived CDR1 and CDR2 are SGHRS and YFSETQ. The CDR3 is 13 residues long. The CDR3 loop reads CASSVGQEDEQFF. The CDR3 DNA is TGCGCCAGCAGCGTGGGCCAGGAAGATGAGCAGTTCTTC.

CDR3 sequence reads: CSAATGYYGYTF. In nucleotides, the CDR3 is TGCAGTGCTGCCACAGGGTATTATGGCTACACCTTC. This chain joins TRBV20-1 and TRBJ1-2, with D possibly matching TRBD1 (6 bases). CDR1 DFQATT and CDR2 SNEGSKA come from the germline V gene (reference sequence). The CDR3 sequence is 12 residues long. The V gene lost 5 bases and the J gene lost 5 bases, with 12 bases spanning the gap.